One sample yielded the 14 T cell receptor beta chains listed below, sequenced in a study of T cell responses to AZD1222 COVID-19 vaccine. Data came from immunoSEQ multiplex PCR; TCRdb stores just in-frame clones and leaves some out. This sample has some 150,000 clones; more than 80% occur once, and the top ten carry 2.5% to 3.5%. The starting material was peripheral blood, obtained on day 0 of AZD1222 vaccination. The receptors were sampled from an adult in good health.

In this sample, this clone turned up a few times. CDR3 DNA sequence: TGTGCCAGTAGTTGGCGACTAGCGGGAGTGGTAAAGCAGTACTTC. Protein sequence: CASSWRLAGVVKQYF. V gene TRBV19 combines with J gene TRBJ2-7; TRBD2 aligns across 12 bases. Trimming removed 5 bases from V and 8 bases from J; junction bases left unmatched: 10. CDR1 and CDR2 from the germline V gene are LNHDA and SQIVND (reference sequence). This CDR3 spans 15 amino acids.

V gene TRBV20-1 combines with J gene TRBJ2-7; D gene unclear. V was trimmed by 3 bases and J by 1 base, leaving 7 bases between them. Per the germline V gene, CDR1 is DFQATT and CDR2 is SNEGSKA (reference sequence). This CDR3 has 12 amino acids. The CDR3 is CSASLQSYEQYF. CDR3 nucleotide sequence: TGCAGTGCTAGTCTCCAGTCCTACGAGCAGTACTTC.

The CDR3 protein is CASSHKVRDIWDLNQPQHF. The CDR3 nucleotides are TGCGCCAGCAGCCACAAAGTCCGGGACATATGGGACCTCAATCAGCCCCAGCATTTT. V usage is TRBV4-1 and J usage is TRBJ1-5; tentatively, D is TRBD1 (6 bases). The CDR3 runs to 19 residues. With 3 bases removed from V and 3 bases from J, the gap between germline ends came to 24 bases. Germline values: CDR1 MGHRA, CDR2 YSYEKL.

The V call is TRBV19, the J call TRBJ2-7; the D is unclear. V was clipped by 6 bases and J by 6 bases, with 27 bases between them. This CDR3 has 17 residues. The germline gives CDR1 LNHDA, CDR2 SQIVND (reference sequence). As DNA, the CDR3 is TGTGCCAGTAGATGGAACTTTGGCGAATCATCCCCTGCCGAGCAGTACTTC. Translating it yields CASRWNFGESSPAEQYF.

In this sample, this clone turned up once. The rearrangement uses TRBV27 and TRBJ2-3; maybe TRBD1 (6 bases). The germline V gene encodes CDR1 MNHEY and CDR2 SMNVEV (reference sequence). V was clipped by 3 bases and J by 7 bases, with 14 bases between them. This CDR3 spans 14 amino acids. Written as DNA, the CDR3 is TGTGCCAGCAGTTTCGAGGGGCAGGGGCATACGCAGTATTTT. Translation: CASSFEGQGHTQYF.

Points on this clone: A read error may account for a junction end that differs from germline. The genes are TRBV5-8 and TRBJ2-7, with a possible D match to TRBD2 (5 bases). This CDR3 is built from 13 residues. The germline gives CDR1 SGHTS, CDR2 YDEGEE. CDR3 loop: CASSLDGTYEQYF. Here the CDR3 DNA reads TGTGCCAGCAGTTTGGACGGGACCTACGAGCAGTACTTC.

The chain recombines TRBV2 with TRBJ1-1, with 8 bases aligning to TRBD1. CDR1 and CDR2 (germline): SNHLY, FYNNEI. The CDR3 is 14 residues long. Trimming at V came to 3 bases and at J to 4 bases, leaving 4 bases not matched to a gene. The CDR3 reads CASSDRGRVTEAFF. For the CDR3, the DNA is TGTGCCAGCAGTGACAGGGGGCGCGTCACTGAAGCTTTCTTT.

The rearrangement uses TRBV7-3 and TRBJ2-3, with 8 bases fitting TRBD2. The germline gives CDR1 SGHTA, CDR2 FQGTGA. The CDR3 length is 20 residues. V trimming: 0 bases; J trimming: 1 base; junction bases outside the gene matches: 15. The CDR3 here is CASSLTPRLAGGSGTDTQYF. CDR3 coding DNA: TGTGCCAGCAGCTTAACCCCTAGGTTGGCGGGGGGCTCCGGCACAGATACGCAGTATTTT.

CDR3 nucleotide sequence: TGTGCCAGCAGTTACGACAGGGGTTCAAACCGGGGCGAGCAGTACTTC. Translating it yields CASSYDRGSNRGEQYF. The chain carries TRBV6-6 and TRBJ2-7, with 8 nucleotides matching TRBD1. Unmatched junction bases numbered 12, after V lost 2 bases and J lost 6 bases. Germline CDR1 MNHNY, CDR2 SVGAGI (reference sequence). The CDR3 covers 16 residues.

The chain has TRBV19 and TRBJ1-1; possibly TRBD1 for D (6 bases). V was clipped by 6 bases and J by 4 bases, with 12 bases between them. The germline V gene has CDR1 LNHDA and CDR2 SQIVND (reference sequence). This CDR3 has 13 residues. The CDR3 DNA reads TGTGCCAGTAGGCTCCAGGGGAGCACTGAAGCTTTCTTT. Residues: CASRLQGSTEAFF. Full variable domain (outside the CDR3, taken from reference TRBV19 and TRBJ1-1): DGGITQSPKYLFRKEGQNVTLSCEQNLNHDAMYWYRQDPGQGLRLIYYSQIVNDFQKGDIAEGYSVSREKKESFPLTVTSAQKNPTAFYLCASRLQGSTEAFFGQGTRLTVV.

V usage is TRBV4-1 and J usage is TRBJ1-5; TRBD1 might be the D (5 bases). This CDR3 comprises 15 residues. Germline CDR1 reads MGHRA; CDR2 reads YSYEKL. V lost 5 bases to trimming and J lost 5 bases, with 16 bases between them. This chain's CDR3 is CASSRGTQGDQPQHF. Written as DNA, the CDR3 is TGCGCCAGCAGCAGGGGAACTCAGGGCGATCAGCCCCAGCATTTT.

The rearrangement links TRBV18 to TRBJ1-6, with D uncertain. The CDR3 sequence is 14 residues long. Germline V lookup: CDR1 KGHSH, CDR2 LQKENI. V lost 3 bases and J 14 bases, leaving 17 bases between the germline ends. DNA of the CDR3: TGTGCCAGCTCACCCTTCGAGCCCTTGGCGACCCTCCACTTT. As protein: CASSPFEPLATLHF.

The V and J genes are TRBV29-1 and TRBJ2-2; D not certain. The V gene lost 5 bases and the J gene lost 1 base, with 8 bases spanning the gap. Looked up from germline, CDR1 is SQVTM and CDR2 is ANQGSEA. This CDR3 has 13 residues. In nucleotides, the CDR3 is TGCAGCGTTCTCCGCAGGAACACCGGGGAGCTGTTTTTT. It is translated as CSVLRRNTGELFF.

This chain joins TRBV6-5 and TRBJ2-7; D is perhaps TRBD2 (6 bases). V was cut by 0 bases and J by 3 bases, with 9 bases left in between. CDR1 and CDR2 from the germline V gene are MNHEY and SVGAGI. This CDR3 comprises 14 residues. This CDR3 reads CASSYSGTFYEQYF. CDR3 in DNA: TGTGCCAGCAGTTACTCCGGGACTTTCTACGAGCAGTACTTC.